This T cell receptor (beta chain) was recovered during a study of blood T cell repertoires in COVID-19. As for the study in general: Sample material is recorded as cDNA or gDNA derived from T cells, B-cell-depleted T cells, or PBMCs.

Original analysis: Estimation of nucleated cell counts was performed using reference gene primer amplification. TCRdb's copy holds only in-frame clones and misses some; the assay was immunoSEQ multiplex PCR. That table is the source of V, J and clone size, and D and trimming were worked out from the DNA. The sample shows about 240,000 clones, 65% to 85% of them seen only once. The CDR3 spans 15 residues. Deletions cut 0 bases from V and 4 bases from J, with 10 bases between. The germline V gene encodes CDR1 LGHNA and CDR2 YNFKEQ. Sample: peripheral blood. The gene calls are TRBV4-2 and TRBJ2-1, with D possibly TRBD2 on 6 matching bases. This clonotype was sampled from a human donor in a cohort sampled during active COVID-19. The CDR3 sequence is CASSQDAGRYNEQFF. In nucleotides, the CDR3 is TGTGCCAGCAGCCAAGATGCGGGACGGTACAATGAGCAGTTCTTC.